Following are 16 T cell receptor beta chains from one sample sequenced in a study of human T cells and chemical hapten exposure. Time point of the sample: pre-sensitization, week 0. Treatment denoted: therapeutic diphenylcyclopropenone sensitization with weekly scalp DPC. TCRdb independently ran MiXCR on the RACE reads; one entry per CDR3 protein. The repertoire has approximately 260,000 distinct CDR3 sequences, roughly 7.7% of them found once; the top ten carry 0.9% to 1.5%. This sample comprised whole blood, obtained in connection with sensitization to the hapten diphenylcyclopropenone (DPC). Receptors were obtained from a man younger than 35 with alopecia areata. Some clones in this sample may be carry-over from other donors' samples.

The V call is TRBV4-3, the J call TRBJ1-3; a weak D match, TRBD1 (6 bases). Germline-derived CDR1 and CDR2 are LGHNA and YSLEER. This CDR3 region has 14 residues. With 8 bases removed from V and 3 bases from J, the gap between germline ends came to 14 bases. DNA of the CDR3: TGCGCCAGCGGAGAAGGGGGATATGGAAACACCATATATTTT. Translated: CASGEGGYGNTIYF.

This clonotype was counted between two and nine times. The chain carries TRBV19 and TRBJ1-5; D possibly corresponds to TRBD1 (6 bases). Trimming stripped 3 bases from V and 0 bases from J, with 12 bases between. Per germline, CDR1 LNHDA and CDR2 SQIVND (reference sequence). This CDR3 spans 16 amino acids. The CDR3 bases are TGTGCCAGTAGTATCGGACAGCCTTATAGCAATCAGCCCCAGCATTTT. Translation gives CASSIGQPYSNQPQHF.

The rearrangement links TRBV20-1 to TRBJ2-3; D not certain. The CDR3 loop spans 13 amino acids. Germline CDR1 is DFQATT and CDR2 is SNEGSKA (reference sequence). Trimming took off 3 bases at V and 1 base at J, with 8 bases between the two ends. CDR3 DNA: TGCAGTGCTAGTTTCATCGGCACAGATACGCAGTATTTT. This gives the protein CSASFIGTDTQYF.

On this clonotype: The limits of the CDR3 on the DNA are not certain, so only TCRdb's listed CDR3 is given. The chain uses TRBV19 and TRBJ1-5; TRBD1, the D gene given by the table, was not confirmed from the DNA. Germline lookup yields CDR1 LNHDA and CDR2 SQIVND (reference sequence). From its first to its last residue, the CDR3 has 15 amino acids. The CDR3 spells CASTSVGLGNQPQHF.

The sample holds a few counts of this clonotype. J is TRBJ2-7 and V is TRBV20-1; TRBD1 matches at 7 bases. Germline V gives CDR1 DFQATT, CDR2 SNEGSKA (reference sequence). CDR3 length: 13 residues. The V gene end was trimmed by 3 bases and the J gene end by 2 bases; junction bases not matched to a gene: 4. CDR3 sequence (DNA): TGCAGTGCTAGTAAGGGGGCAACCTACGAGCAGTACTTC. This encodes CSASKGATYEQYF.

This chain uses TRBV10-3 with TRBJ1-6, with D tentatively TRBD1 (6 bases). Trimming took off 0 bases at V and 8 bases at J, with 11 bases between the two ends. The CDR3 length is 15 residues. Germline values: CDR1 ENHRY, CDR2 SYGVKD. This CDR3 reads CAISESGGEDSPLHF. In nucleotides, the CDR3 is TGTGCCATCAGTGAGTCAGGGGGTGAGGATTCACCCCTCCACTTT.

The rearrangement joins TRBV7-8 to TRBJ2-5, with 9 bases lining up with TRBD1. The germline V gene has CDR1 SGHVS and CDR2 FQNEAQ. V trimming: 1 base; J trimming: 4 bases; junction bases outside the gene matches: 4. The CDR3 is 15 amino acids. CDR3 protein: CASSLVTGGVETQYF. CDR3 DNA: TGTGCCAGCAGCTTAGTGACAGGGGGGGTAGAGACCCAGTACTTC. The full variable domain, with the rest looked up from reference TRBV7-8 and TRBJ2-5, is GAGVSQSPRYKVAKRGQDVALRCDPISGHVSLFWYQQALGQGPEFLTYFQNEAQLDKSGLPSDRFFAERPEGSVSTLKIQRTQQEDSAVYLCASSLVTGGVETQYFGPGTRLLVL.

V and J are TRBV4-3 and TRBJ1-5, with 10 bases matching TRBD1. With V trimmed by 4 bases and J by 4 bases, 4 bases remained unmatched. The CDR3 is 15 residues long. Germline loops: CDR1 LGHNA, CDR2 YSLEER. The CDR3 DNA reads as TGCGCCAGCAGCCTTGGACAGGGGGTTAATCAGCCCCAGCATTTT. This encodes CASSLGQGVNQPQHF.

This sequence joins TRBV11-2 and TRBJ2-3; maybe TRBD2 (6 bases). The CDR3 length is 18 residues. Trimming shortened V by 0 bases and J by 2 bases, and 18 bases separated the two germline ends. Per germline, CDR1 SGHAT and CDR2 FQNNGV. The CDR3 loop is CASSLDLYGEVSTDTQYF. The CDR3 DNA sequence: TGTGCCAGCAGCTTAGATCTGTACGGGGAGGTCTCCACAGATACGCAGTATTTT. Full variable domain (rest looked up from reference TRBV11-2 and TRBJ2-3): EAGVAQSPRYKIIEKRQSVAFWCNPISGHATLYWYQQILGQGPKLLIQFQNNGVVDDSQLPKDRFSAERLKGVDSTLKIQPAKLEDSAVYLCASSLDLYGEVSTDTQYFGPGTRLTVL.

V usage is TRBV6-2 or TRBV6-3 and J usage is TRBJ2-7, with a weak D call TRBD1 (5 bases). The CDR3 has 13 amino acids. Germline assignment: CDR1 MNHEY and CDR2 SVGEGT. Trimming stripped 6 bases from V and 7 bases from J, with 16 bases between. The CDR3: CASSTQEQTEQYF. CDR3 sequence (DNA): TGTGCCAGCAGCACACAGGAGCAGACGGAGCAGTACTTC.

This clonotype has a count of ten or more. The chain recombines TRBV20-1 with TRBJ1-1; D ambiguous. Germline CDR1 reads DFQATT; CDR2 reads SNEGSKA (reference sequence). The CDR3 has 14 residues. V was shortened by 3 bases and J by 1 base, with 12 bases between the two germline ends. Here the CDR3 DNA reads TGCAGTGCTAGGGAGGCAGGACCGAACACTGAAGCTTTCTTT. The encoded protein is CSAREAGPNTEAFF.

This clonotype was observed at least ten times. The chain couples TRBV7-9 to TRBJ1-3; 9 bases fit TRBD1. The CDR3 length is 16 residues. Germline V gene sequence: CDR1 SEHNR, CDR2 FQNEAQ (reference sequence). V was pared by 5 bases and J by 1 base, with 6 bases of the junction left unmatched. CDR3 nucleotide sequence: TGTGCCAGCAGCCGAGACAGGGGGGGATCTGGAAACACCATATATTTT. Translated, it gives CASSRDRGGSGNTIYF. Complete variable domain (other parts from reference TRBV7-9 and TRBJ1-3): DTGVSQNPRHKITKRGQNVTFRCDPISEHNRLYWYRQTLGQGPEFLTYFQNEAQLEKSRLLSDRFSAERPKGSFSTLEIQRTEQGDSAMYLCASSRDRGGSGNTIYFGEGSWLTVV.

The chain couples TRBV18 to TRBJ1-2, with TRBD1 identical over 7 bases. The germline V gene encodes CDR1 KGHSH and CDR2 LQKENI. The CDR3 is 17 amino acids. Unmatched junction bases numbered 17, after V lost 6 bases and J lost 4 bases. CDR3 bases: TGTGCCAGCTCGCCTGAGCTAGGGACAGCAACCTCCTATGGCTACACCTTC. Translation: CASSPELGTATSYGYTF.

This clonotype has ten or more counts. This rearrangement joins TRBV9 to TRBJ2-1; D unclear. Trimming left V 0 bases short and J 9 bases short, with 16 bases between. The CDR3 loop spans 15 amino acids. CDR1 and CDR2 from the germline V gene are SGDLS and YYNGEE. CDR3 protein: CASSVEAGPRVEQFF. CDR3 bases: TGTGCCAGCAGCGTAGAGGCAGGTCCCCGCGTTGAGCAGTTCTTC.

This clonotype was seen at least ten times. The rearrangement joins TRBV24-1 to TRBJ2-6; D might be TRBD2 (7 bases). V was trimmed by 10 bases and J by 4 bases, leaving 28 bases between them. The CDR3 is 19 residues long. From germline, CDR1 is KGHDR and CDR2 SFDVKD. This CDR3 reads CATPRPHDGGLPGANVLTF. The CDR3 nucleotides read TGTGCCACACCTAGGCCCCATGACGGGGGGCTACCCGGGGCCAACGTCCTGACTTTC.

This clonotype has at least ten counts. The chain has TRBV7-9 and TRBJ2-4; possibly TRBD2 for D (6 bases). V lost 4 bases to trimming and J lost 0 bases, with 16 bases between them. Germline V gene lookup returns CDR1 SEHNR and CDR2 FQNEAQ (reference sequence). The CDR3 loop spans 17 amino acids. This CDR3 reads CASSSRTGERAKNIQYF. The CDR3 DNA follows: TGTGCCAGCAGCTCAAGGACGGGGGAGAGAGCCAAAAACATTCAGTACTTC. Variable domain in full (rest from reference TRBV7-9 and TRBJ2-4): DTGVSQNPRHKITKRGQNVTFRCDPISEHNRLYWYRQTLGQGPEFLTYFQNEAQLEKSRLLSDRFSAERPKGSFSTLEIQRTEQGDSAMYLCASSSRTGERAKNIQYFGAGTRLSVL.